Sequencing of this TCR beta chain was carried out in a study of vaccination effects on CD4 cells after COVID-19. This CDR3 spans 18 amino acids. Sequencing used immunoSEQ multiplex PCR; TCRdb keeps in-frame clones, though not all of them. The table includes tens of thousands of clones, 74% detected once. Regarding this clone: The antigen remains unidentified.

Isolation of CD4+ T cells took place after approximately ten days of culture. Subjects were given two BNT162b2 or mRNA-1273 vaccine doses. This chain joins TRBV12-2 and TRBJ2-1; the table gives TRBD2 as D, unverified against the DNA. TRBV12-2 is a pseudogene. Specimen: CD4+ T cells from PBMCs cultured without peptide, collected after COVID-19 vaccination. The source is a human donor who received a COVID-19 vaccine. The CDR3 reads CASRKTSGGYRRANEQFF. In DNA, the CDR3 is TGTGCAAGTCGTAAGACTAGCGGGGGTTACCGAAGGGCCAATGAGCAGTTCTTC.